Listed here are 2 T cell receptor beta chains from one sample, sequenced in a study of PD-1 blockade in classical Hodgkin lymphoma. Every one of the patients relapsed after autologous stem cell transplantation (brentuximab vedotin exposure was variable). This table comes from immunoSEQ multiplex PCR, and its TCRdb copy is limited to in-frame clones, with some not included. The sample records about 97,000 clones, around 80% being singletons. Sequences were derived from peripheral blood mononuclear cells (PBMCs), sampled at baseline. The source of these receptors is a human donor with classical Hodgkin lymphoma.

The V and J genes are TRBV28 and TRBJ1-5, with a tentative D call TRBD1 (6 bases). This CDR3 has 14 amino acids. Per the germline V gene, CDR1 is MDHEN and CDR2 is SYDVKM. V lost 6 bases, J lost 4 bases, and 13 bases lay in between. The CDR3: CASRFPDRNQPQHF. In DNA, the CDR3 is TGTGCCAGCAGGTTTCCCGACAGGAATCAGCCCCAGCATTTT. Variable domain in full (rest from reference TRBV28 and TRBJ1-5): DVKVTQSSRYLVKRTGEKVFLECVQDMDHENMFWYRQDPGLGLRLIYFSYDVKMKEKGDIPEGYSVSREKKERFSLILESASTNQTSMYLCASRFPDRNQPQHFGDGTRLSIL.

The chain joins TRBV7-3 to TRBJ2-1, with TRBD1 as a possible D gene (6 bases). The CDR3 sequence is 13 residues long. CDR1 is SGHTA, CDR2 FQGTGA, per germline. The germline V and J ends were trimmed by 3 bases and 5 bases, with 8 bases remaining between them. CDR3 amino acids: CASSFTGNNEQFF. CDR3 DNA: TGTGCCAGCAGCTTCACAGGGAACAATGAGCAGTTCTTC.